Listed below are T cell receptor beta chains from one sample, sequenced in a study of T cells in Graves' hyperthyroidism and ophthalmopathy. MiXCR, run by TCRdb on the multiplex PCR reads, gives a single entry per CDR3 protein. The sample holds about 300,000 distinct CDR3 sequences, 12% to 15% seen once. Sequencing input: blood. Receptors originate from a woman aged 40 to 49 with Graves' hyperthyroidism. Each CDR3 is given with its conserved first and last residue. D genes are given only for firm matches. For some rows the clone size is stated as once, few or many, or as a class when expanded; others skip it.

cdr3_nt cdr3_aa clone_size j_call v_call d_call
TGCAGTGCCCCGGGACAGGGGGAATCACCCCTCCACTTT CSAPGQGESPLHF once TRBJ1-6 TRBV20-1 TRBD1
TGTGCCACTGGGACAGAGAAGAACACCGGGGAGCTGTTTTTT CATGTEKNTGELFF NA TRBJ2-2 TRBV24-1 TRBD1
TGTGCCAGCAGTTTCCCCTTGGACACTGGCGGGGAGCTGTTTTTT CASSFPLDTGGELFF many TRBJ2-2 TRBV6-1 NA
TGCAGCGCCCCTGGCGGGGTGGGGGAGACCCAGTACTTC CSAPGGVGETQYF many TRBJ2-5 TRBV29-1 NA
TGCGCCAGCAGCCAAGAACGCTGGGCCTCTGGGGCCAACGTCCTGACTTTC CASSQERWASGANVLTF NA TRBJ2-6 TRBV4-1 NA
TGTGCCAGCAGCCAGATGTTGAACACTGAAGCTTTCTTT CASSQMLNTEAFF many TRBJ1-1 TRBV12-3/TRBV12-4 NA
TGTGCCACCAGTGGACAGGGGAGTAACTATGGCTACACCTTC CATSGQGSNYGYTF many TRBJ1-2 TRBV24-1 TRBD1
TGTGCCAGCAGTGGACAGGGGGCAAAAGAAAAACTGTTTTTT CASSGQGAKEKLFF many TRBJ1-4 TRBV2 TRBD1
TGTGCCAGCACCGTCCGGACAGGGGAGCCCTACGAGCAGTACTTC CASTVRTGEPYEQYF many TRBJ2-7 TRBV2 TRBD1
TGTGCCAGCAGCTTGGAGTTTAAGGATCAGCCCCAGCATTTT CASSLEFKDQPQHF NA TRBJ1-5 TRBV5-5 NA
TGTGCCAGCAGCTTAGCTCCGGGGGTGAATTCACCCCTCCACTTT CASSLAPGVNSPLHF many TRBJ1-6 TRBV11-2 NA
TGTGCCAGTAGCAACACAGGGTCAAGGGATCAGCCCCAGCATTTT CASSNTGSRDQPQHF NA TRBJ1-5 TRBV19 NA
TGCAGCGTTGTCCCTCCTAGCGGGAAGACGACAGATACGCAGTATTTT CSVVPPSGKTTDTQYF many TRBJ2-3 TRBV29-1 TRBD2
TGTGCCAGCAGCTTGCTCGGTAATTCTGAGCAGTACTTC CASSLLGNSEQYF many TRBJ2-7 TRBV3-1 NA
TGCGCCAGCAGCCACACGGAGGGGGCGAATGAGCAGTTCTTC CASSHTEGANEQFF NA TRBJ2-1 TRBV4-1 NA
TGTGCCAGCAGAAAACAGGGCCAGAACACTGAAGCTTTCTTT CASRKQGQNTEAFF many TRBJ1-1 TRBV27 NA
TGTGCCATCAGTCCGACAGGGACCGAGCAGTACTTC CAISPTGTEQYF many TRBJ2-7 TRBV10-3 TRBD1
TGTGCCAGCAGTTTTAAAGGGGGGCTAGCGGGTTCACCCCTCCACTTT CASSFKGGLAGSPLHF NA TRBJ1-6 TRBV27 NA
TGTGCCAGCAGCGTGACTAGCGGGTACGGTGAGCAGTTCTTC CASSVTSGYGEQFF few TRBJ2-1 TRBV9 TRBD2
TGTGCCAGCAGCCCTATGCTAGCGGGAGTCAGCGATGAGCAGTTCTTC CASSPMLAGVSDEQFF many TRBJ2-1 TRBV12-3/TRBV12-4 TRBD2
TGTGCCAGCAGCCCGGCAGGGGAGAACACTGAAGCTTTCTTT CASSPAGENTEAFF few TRBJ1-1 TRBV7-9 NA
TGCGCCAGCAGCCACTACACCCAACTAAGTCCAAGTGAAAAACTGTTTTTT CASSHYTQLSPSEKLFF few TRBJ1-4 TRBV4-1 NA
TGTGCCAGCAGTTTACCAGGGGGGGGTGAAAAACTGTTTTTT CASSLPGGGEKLFF many TRBJ1-4 TRBV28 TRBD1
TGTGCCAGCGCGGGACAATCAACCCGAAAAGAGACCCAGTACTTC CASAGQSTRKETQYF many TRBJ2-5 TRBV19 NA
TGTGCCAGCAGCGGAACAGGAGCACTCAATCAGCCCCAGCATTTT CASSGTGALNQPQHF NA TRBJ1-5 TRBV9 NA
TGTGCCAGCAGCTTAAGAAGGCCATATGAAGAAAAACTGTTTTTT CASSLRRPYEEKLFF many TRBJ1-4 TRBV13 NA
TGCAGTGCCTCTGGAGGGACATATGGCTACACCTTC CSASGGTYGYTF few TRBJ1-2 TRBV20-1 NA
TGTGCCAGCAGTGAACTAGCGGGGAATTACAATGAGCAGTTCTTC CASSELAGNYNEQFF many TRBJ2-1 TRBV6-1 TRBD2
TGCAGTGCTAGTTTAACCTATTACGAGCAGTACTTC CSASLTYYEQYF few TRBJ2-7 TRBV20-1 NA
TGTGCCAGCAGCGCTGACAGGGGTTTGAACACTGAAGCTTTCTTT CASSADRGLNTEAFF many TRBJ1-1 TRBV7-8 TRBD1
TGTGCCAGCAGTCGAGACCTCACATGGGGGGAGACCCAGTACTTC CASSRDLTWGETQYF many TRBJ2-5 TRBV6-1 NA
TGCAGTGCTACCGCCACGACTGGGGGCTACGAGCAGTACTTC CSATATTGGYEQYF many TRBJ2-7 TRBV20-1 NA
TGTGCCGGCAGCCGTCCCGGGACAGGGACGGGGGGCAATCAGCCCCAGCATTTT CAGSRPGTGTGGNQPQHF many TRBJ1-5 TRBV2 TRBD1
TGCGCCAGCAGCGGAATCGGGAAGGGCCGTATCGACACTGAAGCTTTCTTT CASSGIGKGRIDTEAFF many TRBJ1-1 TRBV4-1 NA
TGTGCCATCAGTGACCAAGCCGGGGTTTCCTACGAGCAGTACTTC CAISDQAGVSYEQYF many TRBJ2-7 TRBV10-3 NA
TGTGCCAGCAGTTTAATGGGGTCTACAGATACGCAGTATTTT CASSLMGSTDTQYF many TRBJ2-3 TRBV12-3/TRBV12-4 NA
TGTGCCAGCAGCTTAGCGGCGAGCTCCTACAATGAGCAGTTCTTC CASSLAASSYNEQFF many TRBJ2-1 TRBV7-2 NA
TGCGCCAGCAATATGGAGAGCTCCTACAATGAGCAGTTCTTC CASNMESSYNEQFF few TRBJ2-1 TRBV5-1 NA
TGTGCCAGCAGTTCGGGGGGCCATGAGCAGTTCTTC CASSSGGHEQFF NA TRBJ2-1 TRBV12-3/TRBV12-4 NA
TGTGCCAGCAGTTTATCGGCTACTCTGATGGGGGAGCAGTACTTC CASSLSATLMGEQYF NA TRBJ2-7 TRBV27 NA
TGTGCCAGCAGTTTAGTTACAGGGGGTACTGAAGCTTTCTTT CASSLVTGGTEAFF many TRBJ1-1 TRBV12-3/TRBV12-4 TRBD1
TGTGCCAGCAGCGAGAGACAGGGGCAATACACCGGGGAGCTGTTTTTT CASSERQGQYTGELFF NA TRBJ2-2 TRBV7-9 TRBD1
TGTGCCAGCAGTTTTGGGGGGGCGGGGTTATCGGCTTTCTTT CASSFGGAGLSAFF many TRBJ1-1 TRBV27 NA
TGTGCCAGCAAAACGACTAGCACAGATACGCAGTATTTT CASKTTSTDTQYF many TRBJ2-3 TRBV2 NA
TGTGCCAGCAGGGGACAGTTCAATCAGCCCCAGCATTTT CASRGQFNQPQHF NA TRBJ1-5 TRBV6-1 TRBD1
TGTGCCAGCAGCCAAGAGGTTAGCGGCGCCAATGAGCAGTTCTTC CASSQEVSGANEQFF many TRBJ2-1 TRBV3-1 NA
TGTGCCAGCAACCCGGACCCACCCCGGGGACAAGAGACCCAGTACTTC CASNPDPPRGQETQYF many TRBJ2-5 TRBV12-3/TRBV12-4 NA
TGTGCCAGCAGACTAGCGGGAGTTCTTGAGGCGGATGAGCAGTTCTTC CASRLAGVLEADEQFF NA TRBJ2-1 TRBV19 TRBD2
TGCGCCAGCAGCTTGGCCTTGGGTTCCTATAATTCACCCCTCCACTTT CASSLALGSYNSPLHF NA TRBJ1-6 TRBV5-1 NA
TGCAGTGCCAAAGCGCCGTCCCTGGCACAGGGGGAGCAGTACTTC CSAKAPSLAQGEQYF few TRBJ2-7 TRBV20-1 TRBD1
TGTGCCATCAGAAATGGGACAGGGGTGGGTTCACCCCTCCACTTT CAIRNGTGVGSPLHF many TRBJ1-6 TRBV10-3 TRBD1
TGTGCCAGCAGTGGGACGTTCACTCAGCCCCAGCATTTT CASSGTFTQPQHF many TRBJ1-5 TRBV12-3/TRBV12-4 NA
TGTGCCAGCACCGAATACCGACATGGGCTAGAAGAGACCCAGTACTTC CASTEYRHGLEETQYF many TRBJ2-5 TRBV6-1 NA
TGTGCCAGCAGCAAGACAGGGGGCCGAGATAACACCGGGGAGCTGTTTTTT CASSKTGGRDNTGELFF many TRBJ2-2 TRBV11-2 TRBD1
TGTGCCAGCAGCAGACTAGCGGAGTACAATGAGCAGTTCTTC CASSRLAEYNEQFF many TRBJ2-1 TRBV7-9 TRBD2
TGTGCCAGCAGCTTAGCTCGATCGGCCAGGGGGAATGAAAAACTGTTTTTT CASSLARSARGNEKLFF many TRBJ1-4 TRBV11-2 TRBD1
TGCAGTGCTAGGTTCCAACGGTTGAAGAGTACTGAAGCTTTCTTT CSARFQRLKSTEAFF many TRBJ1-1 TRBV20-1 NA
TGTGCCAGCAGATACGTAGGGCTGAACACTGAAGCTTTCTTT CASRYVGLNTEAFF many TRBJ1-1 TRBV6-1 NA
TGTGCCAGCAGTGAATATGCCCTAGAAACCTACGAGCAGTACTTC CASSEYALETYEQYF many TRBJ2-7 TRBV6-1 NA
TGTGCCAGCAGCTTAGGACTAGCGGAATACAATGAGCAGTTCTTC CASSLGLAEYNEQFF many TRBJ2-1 TRBV12-3/TRBV12-4 TRBD2